This section outlines one TCR beta chain sequence together with its context. These data are taken from a study of beta chain features in type 1 diabetes. Expressed TCRB transcripts were sequenced after all isolated RNA was converted to cDNA. Assay: immunoSEQ multiplex PCR; the TCRdb copy retains only in-frame clones and omits some. The data show roughly 230,000 clones, 9.6% seen once. The length of the CDR3 is 14 residues. Germline CDR1 LNHNV, CDR2 YYDKDF (reference sequence). V was shortened by 0 bases and J by 5 bases, with 10 bases between the two germline ends. The TCR comes from a woman aged 18-30 years in good health. The V and J genes are TRBV15 and TRBJ2-5; D possibly corresponds to TRBD2 (6 bases). The sample consisted of naive CD4+ T cells from blood. CDR3 amino acids: CATSRDLGGETQYF. The CDR3 DNA follows: TGTGCCACCAGCAGAGATTTAGGAGGGGAGACCCAGTACTTC.